The present T cell receptor (beta chain) was sequenced within a study of blood T cell repertoires in COVID-19. Across the study: The study drew acute and convalescent COVID-19 samples from the United States, Italy and Spain.

Profiled with immunoSEQ multiplex PCR; TCRdb holds only in-frame clones, not every one. The sample carries some 320,000 clones, around 85% recorded once. Trimming removed 2 bases from V and 2 bases from J; junction bases left unmatched: 6. Germline lookup yields CDR1 SGHRS and CDR2 YFSETQ. The CDR3 length is 16 residues. Those designated as exposed participants met a COVID-19 case within 2 weeks before study entry. The TCR comes from a woman in her 30s who had been exposed to COVID-19. The gene calls are TRBV5-1 and TRBJ2-2, with TRBD1 matching over 7 bases. Sequencing was performed on PBMCs or T cells enriched from blood (not recorded which). CDR3: CASSLTWTGNTGELFF. The CDR3, as DNA: TGCGCCAGCAGCTTAACCTGGACAGGCAACACCGGGGAGCTGTTTTTT. The full variable domain, its missing parts supplied by reference TRBV5-1 and TRBJ2-2, is KAGVTQTPRYLIKTRGQQVTLSCSPISGHRSVSWYQQTPGQGLQFLFEYFSETQRNKGNFPGRFSGRQFSNSRSEMNVSTLELGDSALYLCASSLTWTGNTGELFFGEGSRLTVL.